This entry is about one T cell receptor (beta chain). This sample is part of a study of blood T cell repertoires in COVID-19. The overall study: Sources were T cells, B-cell-depleted T cells, or PBMCs; the material itself was cDNA or gDNA.

This CDR3 has 15 residues. From germline, CDR1 is GTSNPN and CDR2 SVGIG (reference sequence). Deletions cut 2 bases from V and 3 bases from J, with 16 bases between. The repertoire was sequenced with immunoSEQ multiplex PCR; TCRdb's copy has only in-frame clones and lacks some. The table has approximately 140,000 clones, approximately 80% seen once. The sample was peripheral blood. The receptor comes from a man in his 70s with acute or convalescent COVID-19. The chain employs TRBV30 and TRBJ1-2, with TRBD1 as a possible D gene (6 bases). DNA of the CDR3: TGTGCCTGGAGTCGACAGGCAGGGATATACTATGGCTACACCTTC. It translates to CAWSRQAGIYYGYTF.